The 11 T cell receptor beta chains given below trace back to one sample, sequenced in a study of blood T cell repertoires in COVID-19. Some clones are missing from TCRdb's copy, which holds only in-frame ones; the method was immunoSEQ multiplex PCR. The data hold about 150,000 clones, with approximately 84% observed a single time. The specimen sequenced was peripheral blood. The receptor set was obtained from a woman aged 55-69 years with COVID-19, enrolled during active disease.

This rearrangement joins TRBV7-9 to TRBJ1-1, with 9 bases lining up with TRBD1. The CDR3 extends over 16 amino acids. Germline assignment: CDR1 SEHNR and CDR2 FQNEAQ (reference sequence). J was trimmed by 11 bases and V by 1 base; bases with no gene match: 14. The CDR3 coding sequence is TGTGCCAGCAGCTTAGGGCGGACAGGGGATGGGGTAAGGGCTTTCTTT. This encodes CASSLGRTGDGVRAFF. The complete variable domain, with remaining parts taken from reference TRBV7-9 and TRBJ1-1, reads DTGVSQNPRHKITKRGQNVTFRCDPISEHNRLYWYRQTLGQGPEFLTYFQNEAQLEKSRLLSDRFSAERPKGSFSTLEIQRTEQGDSAMYLCASSLGRTGDGVRAFFGQGTRLTVV.

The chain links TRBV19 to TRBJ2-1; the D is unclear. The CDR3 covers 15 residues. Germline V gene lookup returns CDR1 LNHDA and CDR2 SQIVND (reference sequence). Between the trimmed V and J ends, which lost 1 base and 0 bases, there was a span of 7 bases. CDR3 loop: CASSIGISSYNEQFF. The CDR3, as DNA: TGTGCCAGTAGTATAGGAATTAGCTCCTACAATGAGCAGTTCTTC.

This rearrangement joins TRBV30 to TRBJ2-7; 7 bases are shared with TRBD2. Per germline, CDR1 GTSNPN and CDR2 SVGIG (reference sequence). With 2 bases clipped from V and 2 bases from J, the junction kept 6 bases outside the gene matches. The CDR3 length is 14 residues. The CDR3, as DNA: TGTGCCTGGAGTTGGGGAGGGTCAACCTACGAGCAGTACGTC. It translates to CAWSWGGSTYEQYV.

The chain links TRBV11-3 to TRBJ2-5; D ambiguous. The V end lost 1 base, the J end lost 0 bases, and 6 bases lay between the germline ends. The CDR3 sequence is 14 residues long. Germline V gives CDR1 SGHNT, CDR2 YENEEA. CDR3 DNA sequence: TGTGCCAGCAGCTTAGGCCTAAACCAAGAGACCCAGTACTTC. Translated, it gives CASSLGLNQETQYF.

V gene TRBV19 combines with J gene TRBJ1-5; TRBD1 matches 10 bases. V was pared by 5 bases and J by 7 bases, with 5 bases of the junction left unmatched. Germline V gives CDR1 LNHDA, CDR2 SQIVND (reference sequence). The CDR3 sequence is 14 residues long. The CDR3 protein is CASSDRGQRQPQHF. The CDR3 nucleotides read TGTGCCAGTAGTGACAGGGGGCAAAGACAGCCCCAGCATTTT.

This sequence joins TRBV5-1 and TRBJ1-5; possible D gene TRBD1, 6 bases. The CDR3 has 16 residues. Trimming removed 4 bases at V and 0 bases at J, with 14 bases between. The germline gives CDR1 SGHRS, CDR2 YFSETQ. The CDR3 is CASSPQGRGSNQPQHF. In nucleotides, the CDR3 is TGCGCCAGCAGCCCCCAGGGGAGGGGTAGCAATCAGCCCCAGCATTTT.

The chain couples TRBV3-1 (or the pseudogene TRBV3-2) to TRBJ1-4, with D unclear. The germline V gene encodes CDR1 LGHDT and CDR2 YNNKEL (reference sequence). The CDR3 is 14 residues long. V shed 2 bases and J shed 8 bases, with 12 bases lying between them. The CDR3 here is CASSQRAQLEKLFF. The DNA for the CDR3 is TGTGCCAGCAGCCAAAGAGCTCAACTGGAAAAACTGTTTTTT.

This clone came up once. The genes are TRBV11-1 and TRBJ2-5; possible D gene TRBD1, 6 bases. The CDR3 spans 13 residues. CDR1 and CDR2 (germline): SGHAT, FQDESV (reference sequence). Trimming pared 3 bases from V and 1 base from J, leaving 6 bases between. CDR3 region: CASSLGAQETQYF. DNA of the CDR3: TGTGCCAGCAGCTTGGGGGCCCAAGAGACCCAGTACTTC. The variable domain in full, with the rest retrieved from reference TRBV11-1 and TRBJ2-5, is EAEVAQSPRYKITEKSQAVAFWCDPISGHATLYWYRQILGQGPELLVQFQDESVVDDSQLPKDRFSAERLKGVDSTLKIQPAELGDSAMYLCASSLGAQETQYFGPGTRLLVL.

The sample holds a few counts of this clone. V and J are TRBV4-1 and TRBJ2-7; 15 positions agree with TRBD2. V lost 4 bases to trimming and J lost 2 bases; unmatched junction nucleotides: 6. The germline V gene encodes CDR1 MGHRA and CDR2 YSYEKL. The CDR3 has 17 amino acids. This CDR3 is CASSRTGLAGGTYEQYF. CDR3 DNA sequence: TGCGCCAGCAGCCGAACGGGACTAGCGGGAGGTACCTACGAGCAGTACTTC.

The CDR3: CASSQADEKLFF. As DNA, the CDR3 is TGTGCCAGCAGCCAGGCAGATGAAAAACTGTTTTTT. The V call is TRBV3-1 (or the pseudogene TRBV3-2), the J call TRBJ1-4; D gene ambiguous. The CDR3 is 12 amino acids. V gave up 3 bases and J gave up 6 bases, with 5 bases separating them. From germline, CDR1 is LGHDT and CDR2 YNNKEL (reference sequence).

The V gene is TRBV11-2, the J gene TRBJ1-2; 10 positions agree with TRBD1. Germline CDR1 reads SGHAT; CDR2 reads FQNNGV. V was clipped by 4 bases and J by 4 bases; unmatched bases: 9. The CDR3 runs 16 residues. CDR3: CASSSKTGGTTYGYTF. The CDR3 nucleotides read TGTGCCAGCAGCTCAAAGACAGGGGGCACCACCTATGGCTACACCTTC.